These 20 T cell receptor beta chains were all obtained from the same sample, sequenced in a study of T-cell reconstitution after alpha-beta-depleted transplantation in children. During its preparation, the TCRbeta library received unique molecular identifiers. TCRdb re-analysed the PCR reads in MiXCR, keeping a single row per CDR3 protein. The sample includes 600,000 to 700,000 distinct CDR3 sequences, approximately 15% seen only once; the top ten take 1.1%. The sample in question was PBMCs from the stem cell graft donor, obtained from the stem cell graft. All receptors come from a human donor who donated a stem cell graft to a child with acute myeloid leukemia.

About this clonotype itself: A much bigger clone sits one base away, suggesting this may be a read error. This chain links TRBV20-1 with TRBJ2-1; tentative D call: TRBD2 (5 bases). The CDR3 extends over 12 amino acids. Germline V gene sequence: CDR1 DFQATT, CDR2 SNEGSKA (reference sequence). The V end was cut by 0 bases, the J end by 14 bases, with 14 bases between. The CDR3 loop is CSAREEEAREFF. CDR3 coding DNA: TGCAGTGCTAGAGAGGAGGAGGCCCGGGAGTTCTTC.

This clonotype was observed many times. The V gene is TRBV20-1, the J gene TRBJ1-5; D perhaps matches TRBD1 (5 bases). The length of the CDR3 is 14 residues. Germline CDR1 and CDR2: DFQATT and SNEGSKA (reference sequence). Deletions cut 3 bases from V and 7 bases from J, with 16 bases between. The CDR3 DNA sequence: TGCAGTGCTAGGCGCAGGTGGGGCAGCCAGCCCCAGCATTTT. Amino acids: CSARRRWGSQPQHF.

The rearrangement links TRBV5-1 to TRBJ1-1; D may be TRBD1 (6 bases). CDR3 length equals 15 residues. Trimming left V 5 bases short and J 10 bases short, with 24 bases between. CDR1 and CDR2 (germline): SGHRS, YFSETQ. CDR3 coding DNA: TGCGCCAGCAGTCAGAAAAACCTACCAGGGGACTCAGCTTTCTTT. It yields the protein CASSQKNLPGDSAFF.

The DNA for the CDR3 is TGTGCCAGCAGCAAAGTTGGGCGGGGGGGCCGGAACACCGGGGAGCTGTTTTTT. It translates to CASSKVGRGGRNTGELFF. The chain uses TRBV21-1 and TRBJ2-2; the table's D call TRBD2 went unverified against the DNA. TRBV21-1 is marked as a pseudogene. This CDR3 region has 18 residues.

J is TRBJ1-2 and V is TRBV20-1; weak D call: TRBD1 (5 bases). The CDR3 runs 11 residues. Per the germline V gene, CDR1 is DFQATT and CDR2 is SNEGSKA (reference sequence). Trimming pared 7 bases from V and 7 bases from J, leaving 13 bases between. CDR3 DNA: TGCAGTGTCCCGGAGGGGCCTGGCTACACCTTC. Translated, it gives CSVPEGPGYTF.

The table lists this clonotype with a few counts. CDR3 loop: CASRSDSNTEAFF. Written as DNA, the CDR3 is TGTGCCAGCAGGTCCGACAGTAACACTGAAGCTTTCTTT. V usage is TRBV7-9 and J usage is TRBJ1-1, with D possibly TRBD1 on 5 matching bases. V lost 6 bases and J lost 2, with 10 bases in between. The CDR3 is 13 residues long. Germline lookup yields CDR1 SEHNR and CDR2 FQNEAQ (reference sequence).

The chain carries TRBV27 and TRBJ2-1, with 16 bases aligning to TRBD2. Germline trimming cut 5 bases from V and 7 bases from J; bases unmatched to any gene: 14. The CDR3 is made up of 19 amino acids. The germline V gene has CDR1 MNHEY and CDR2 SMNVEV (reference sequence). CDR3 residues: CASSPLGLAGGPSRNEQFF. The DNA for the CDR3 is TGTGCCAGCAGTCCCCTGGGACTAGCGGGGGGGCCATCTCGAAATGAGCAGTTCTTC.

The table lists this clonotype with many counts. The chain couples TRBV20-1 to TRBJ1-5, with a tentative D call TRBD1 (5 bases). The CDR3 is 16 amino acids. CDR1 is DFQATT and CDR2 is SNEGSKA in the germline V gene (reference sequence). The V end was cut by 6 bases, the J end by 1 base, with 19 bases between. Here the CDR3 DNA reads TGCAGTGCCAGCTCTGGGGGGGTGAGGAGCAATCAGCCCCAGCATTTT. Amino acids: CSASSGGVRSNQPQHF.

The chain carries TRBV28 and TRBJ2-5; no clear D. V was trimmed by 6 bases and J by 5 bases, leaving 10 bases between them. Germline V gene sequence: CDR1 MDHEN, CDR2 SYDVKM. The CDR3 extends over 12 amino acids. The CDR3 nucleotides read TGTGCCAGCAGGCCAGATACGGAGACCCAGTACTTC. It translates to CASRPDTETQYF. Together with reference TRBV28 and TRBJ2-5, the CDR3 gives the full variable domain: DVKVTQSSRYLVKRTGEKVFLECVQDMDHENMFWYRQDPGLGLRLIYFSYDVKMKEKGDIPEGYSVSREKKERFSLILESASTNQTSMYLCASRPDTETQYFGPGTRLLVL.

CDR3 protein: CASIRDRMTTNTGELFF. CDR3 coding DNA: TGTGCCAGCATCCGGGACAGGATGACGACGAACACCGGGGAGCTGTTTTTT. The V and J genes are TRBV6-1 and TRBJ2-2, with TRBD1 matching over 8 bases. This CDR3 spans 17 amino acids. Germline CDR1 and CDR2: MNHNS and SASEGT. V lost 7 bases, J lost 0 bases, and 10 bases stayed unmatched.

Remarks on this clonotype: A much larger clone is a single base away; this may be a read error. The chain carries TRBV7-2 and TRBJ1-2; D gene unclear. This CDR3 comprises 14 residues. CDR1 is SGHTA, CDR2 FQGNSA, per germline. CDR3 amino acids: CASSFSSSNYGDTF. DNA of the CDR3: TGTGCCAGCAGCTTCTCATCTTCCAACTATGGCGACACCTTC. Full variable domain (remainder filled in from reference TRBV7-2 and TRBJ1-2): GAGVSQSPSNKVTEKGKDVELRCDPISGHTALYWYRQSLGQGLEFLIYFQGNSAPDKSGLPSDRFSAERTGGSVSTLTIQRTQQEDSAVYLCASSFSSSNYGDTFGSGTRLTVV.

This clonotype was observed many times. The genes are TRBV20-1 and TRBJ2-3; TRBD1 aligns across 7 bases. Germline trimming cut 3 bases from V and 1 base from J; bases unmatched to any gene: 10. CDR3 length: 16 amino acids. CDR1 and CDR2 from the germline V gene are DFQATT and SNEGSKA (reference sequence). In DNA form, the CDR3 reads TGCAGTGCTAGCGCTTCGACAGGGCTTGGCACAGATACGCAGTATTTT. This translates into CSASASTGLGTDTQYF.

The sample holds a few counts of this clonotype. The rearrangement joins TRBV28 to TRBJ2-7; 9 bases fit TRBD2. Trimming at V came to 2 bases and at J to 7 bases, leaving 12 bases not matched to a gene. This CDR3 is built from 16 residues. Germline V lookup: CDR1 MDHEN, CDR2 SYDVKM. The CDR3: CASSLRPSGGFVEQYV. The CDR3 nucleotides are TGTGCCAGCAGTTTAAGGCCCAGCGGGGGGTTCGTGGAGCAGTACGTC.

This clonotype occurred many times. The chain combines TRBV7-2 with TRBJ2-5, with D maybe TRBD1 (6 bases). Trimming removed 2 bases from V and 5 bases from J, with 15 bases in between. This CDR3 has 15 amino acids. The germline gives CDR1 SGHTA, CDR2 FQGNSA. The CDR3 coding sequence is TGTGCCAGCAGCTTAACAAACAGGGCGATCGAGACCCAGTACTTC. Amino acids: CASSLTNRAIETQYF.

The V and J genes are TRBV7-2 and TRBJ2-5; 12 bases map to TRBD2. The CDR3 has 18 amino acids. The ends lost 0 bases at V and 1 base at J; junction bases unmatched: 6. Germline V CDR1 and CDR2: SGHTA, FQGNSA. The CDR3 spells CASSLASSGGALQETQYF. The CDR3 DNA follows: TGTGCCAGCAGCTTAGCTTCTAGCGGGGGGGCCCTCCAAGAGACCCAGTACTTC.

This clonotype was seen ten or more times. This chain connects TRBV20-1 to TRBJ1-3; tentatively, D is TRBD1 (5 bases). The V gene's germline CDR1 is DFQATT and CDR2 SNEGSKA (reference sequence). The germline V and J ends were trimmed by 6 bases and 2 bases, with 17 bases remaining between them. The CDR3 extends over 15 amino acids. CDR3 in amino acids: CSASYGGNAGNTIYF. The DNA for the CDR3 is TGCAGTGCCTCCTACGGGGGAAACGCTGGAAACACCATATATTTT.

In this sample, this clonotype turned up a few times. V and J are TRBV24-1 and TRBJ2-1; possibly TRBD2 for D (6 bases). Germline V gene data show CDR1 as KGHDR and CDR2 as SFDVKD. The CDR3 length is 17 residues. The V end lost 3 bases, the J end lost 1 base, and 15 bases lay between the germline ends. The CDR3 spells CATSDTASGPSYNEQFF. DNA for the CDR3: TGTGCCACCAGTGATACCGCCAGCGGGCCTTCCTACAATGAGCAGTTCTTC.

At least ten counts were recorded for this clonotype. The chain recombines TRBV12-3 or TRBV12-4 with TRBJ2-2; the D is unclear. Trimming cost V 7 bases and J 8 bases, with 8 bases left between them. This CDR3 contains 11 residues. The CDR3 nucleotides are TGTGCCAGCAAGGAAACAGGGGAGCTGTTTTTT. It is translated as CASKETGELFF.

CDR3 sequence (DNA): TGTGCCAGCAGCTTAGACGGGACAGGGATCATCTACGAGCAGTACTTC. Amino acids: CASSLDGTGIIYEQYF. J is TRBJ2-7 and V is TRBV7-8; 9 bases agree with TRBD1. V was clipped by 1 base and J by 3 bases; unmatched bases: 7. Germline values: CDR1 SGHVS, CDR2 FQNEAQ. There are 16 residues in the CDR3.

This sequence joins TRBV30 and TRBJ1-1; D unclear. The CDR3 has 15 amino acids. From germline, CDR1 is GTSNPN and CDR2 SVGIG (reference sequence). Trimming stripped 2 bases from V and 2 bases from J, with 15 bases between. CDR3 nucleotide sequence: TGTGCCTGGAGTCCCGGCAGTCAACGAAACACTGAAGCTTTCTTT. Amino acids: CAWSPGSQRNTEAFF.